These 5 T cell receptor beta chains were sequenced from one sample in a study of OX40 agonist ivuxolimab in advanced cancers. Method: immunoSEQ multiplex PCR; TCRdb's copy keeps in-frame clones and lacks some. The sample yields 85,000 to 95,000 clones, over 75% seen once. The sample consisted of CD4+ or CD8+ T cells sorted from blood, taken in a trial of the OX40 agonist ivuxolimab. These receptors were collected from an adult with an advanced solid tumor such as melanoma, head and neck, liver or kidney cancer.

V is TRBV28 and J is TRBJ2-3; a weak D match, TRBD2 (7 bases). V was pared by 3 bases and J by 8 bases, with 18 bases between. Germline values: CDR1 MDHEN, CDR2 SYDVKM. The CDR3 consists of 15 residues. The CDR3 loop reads CASSFEAGTQGTQYF. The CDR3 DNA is TGTGCCAGCAGTTTCGAAGCGGGAACACAGGGTACGCAGTATTTT.

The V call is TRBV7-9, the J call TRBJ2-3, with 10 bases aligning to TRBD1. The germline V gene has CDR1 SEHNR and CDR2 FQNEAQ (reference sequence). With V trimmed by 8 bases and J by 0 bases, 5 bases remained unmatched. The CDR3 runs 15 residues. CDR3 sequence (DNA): TGTGCCAGCCGATCGGGACAGGGGAGCACAGATACGCAGTATTTT. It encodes CASRSGQGSTDTQYF.

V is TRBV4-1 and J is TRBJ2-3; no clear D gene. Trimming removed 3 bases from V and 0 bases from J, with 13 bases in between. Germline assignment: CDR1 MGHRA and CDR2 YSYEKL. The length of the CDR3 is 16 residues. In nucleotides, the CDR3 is TGCGCCAGCAGCCACCCCTTGGCGGACAGCACAGATACGCAGTATTTT. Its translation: CASSHPLADSTDTQYF.

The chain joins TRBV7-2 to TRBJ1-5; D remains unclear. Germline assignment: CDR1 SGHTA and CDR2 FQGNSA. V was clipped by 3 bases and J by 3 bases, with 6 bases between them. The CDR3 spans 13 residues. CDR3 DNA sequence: TGTGCCAGCAGCTTGGAACCCAATCAGCCCCAGCATTTT. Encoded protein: CASSLEPNQPQHF.

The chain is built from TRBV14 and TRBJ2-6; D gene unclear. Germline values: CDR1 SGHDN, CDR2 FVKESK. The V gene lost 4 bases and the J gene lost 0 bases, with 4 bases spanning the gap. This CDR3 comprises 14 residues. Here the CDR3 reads CASSRTSGANVLTF. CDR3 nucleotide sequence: TGTGCCAGCAGCCGAACCTCTGGGGCCAACGTCCTGACTTTC.